Below, 5 T cell receptor beta chains from the same sample are listed, as sequenced in a study of blood T cells in healthy people across ages. The authors ran a second PCR of 7 to 11 cycles using a sample-barcoded 5' primer and a J-beta primer mix. In TCRdb, the 5' RACE reads were re-called with MiXCR into one record per CDR3 protein. This sample yields about a million distinct CDR3 sequences, of which around two fifths are seen a single time; around 14% belongs to the top ten. The sample taken for sequencing was blood. These receptors were collected from a man younger than 35 in good health.

This chain connects TRBV5-1 to TRBJ2-1; tentative D call: TRBD2 (6 bases). The J call may be faulty, since TRBJ2-7 better matches the DNA end. The CDR3 runs 18 residues. Germline V gene sequence: CDR1 SGHRS, CDR2 YFSETQ. The CDR3 region is CASSPGGRGASTYNEQYF. The DNA for the CDR3 is TGCGCCAGCAGCCCCGGTGGGCGGGGAGCGTCCACCTACAATGAGCAGTACTTC.

This sequence joins TRBV20-1 and TRBJ2-1; perhaps TRBD1 as D (6 bases). V lost 3 bases, J lost 7 bases, and 7 bases lay in between. The CDR3 contains 11 residues. CDR1 DFQATT and CDR2 SNEGSKA come from the germline V gene (reference sequence). The CDR3 DNA sequence: TGCAGTGCTAGGAGGGGGAATGAGCAGTTCTTC. Its translation: CSARRGNEQFF.

In its sample, this clonotype was seen a few times. The chain joins TRBV25-1 to TRBJ1-1; 8 bases map to TRBD1. Losses at the gene ends were 6 bases for V and 3 bases for J; bases not matched to a gene: 3. CDR1 is MGHDK and CDR2 is SYGVNS in the germline V gene. The CDR3 is 13 amino acids. The CDR3 is CASRETGDTEAFF. The CDR3 nucleotides read TGTGCCAGCAGGGAGACAGGGGACACTGAAGCTTTCTTT. Supplemented by reference TRBV25-1 and TRBJ1-1, the full variable domain reads EADIYQTPRYLVIGTGKKITLECSQTMGHDKMYWYQQDPGMELHLIHYSYGVNSTEKGDLSSESTVSRIRTEHFPLTLESARPSHTSQYLCASRETGDTEAFFGQGTRLTVV.

J is TRBJ1-4 and V is TRBV7-3; D unclear. CDR1 and CDR2 (germline): SGHTA, FQGTGA. Between the trimmed V and J ends, which lost 5 bases and 1 base, there was a span of 17 bases. The CDR3 totals 17 residues. CDR3 nucleotide sequence: TGTGCCAGCAGCACCTACTACCGGCATGGAACTAATGAAAAACTGTTTTTT. Protein product: CASSTYYRHGTNEKLFF.

The rearrangement uses TRBV7-6 and TRBJ1-6, with D uncertain. Germline values: CDR1 SGHVS, CDR2 FNYEAQ. The CDR3 length is 15 residues. Trimming stripped 2 bases from V and 4 bases from J, with 9 bases between. The CDR3 protein is CASSLIENYNSPLHF. The CDR3 DNA sequence: TGTGCCAGCAGCTTAATTGAGAATTATAATTCACCCCTCCACTTT.